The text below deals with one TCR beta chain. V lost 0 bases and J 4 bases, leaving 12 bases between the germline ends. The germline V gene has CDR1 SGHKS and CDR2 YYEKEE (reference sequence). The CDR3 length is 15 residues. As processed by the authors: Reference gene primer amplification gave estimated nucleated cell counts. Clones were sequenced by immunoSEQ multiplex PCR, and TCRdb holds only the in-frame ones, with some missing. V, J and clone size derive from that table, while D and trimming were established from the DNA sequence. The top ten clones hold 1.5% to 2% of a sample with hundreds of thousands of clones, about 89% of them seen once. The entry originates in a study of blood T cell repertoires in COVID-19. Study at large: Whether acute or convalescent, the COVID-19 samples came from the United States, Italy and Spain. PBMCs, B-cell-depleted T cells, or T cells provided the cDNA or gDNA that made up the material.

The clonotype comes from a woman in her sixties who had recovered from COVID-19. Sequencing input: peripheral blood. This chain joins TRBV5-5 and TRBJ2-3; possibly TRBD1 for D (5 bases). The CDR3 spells CASSLAWGVADTQYF. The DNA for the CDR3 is TGTGCCAGCAGCTTGGCCTGGGGCGTGGCAGATACGCAGTATTTT.